These 9 T cell receptor beta chains were sequenced from one sample in a study of control samples from healthy donors and cancer patients. The table came from immunoSEQ multiplex PCR; TCRdb's copy has only in-frame clones and leaves some out. The sample records around 100,000 clones, about 89% being singletons. Source material: blood. The receptors were gathered from a man aged 25-45 years in good health.

The V call is TRBV10-3, the J call TRBJ1-5; D is possibly TRBD1 (5 bases). Deletions cut 6 bases from V and 7 bases from J, with 19 bases between. Looked up from germline, CDR1 is ENHRY and CDR2 is SYGVKD. The CDR3 is 15 residues long. The CDR3 is CAISEPAGRGQPQHF. CDR3 nucleotides: TGTGCCATCAGCGAACCCGCAGGGCGGGGGCAGCCCCAGCATTTT.

V usage is TRBV18 and J usage is TRBJ1-6, with 9 bases that match TRBD1. Germline assignment: CDR1 KGHSH and CDR2 LQKENI. V shed 3 bases, J shed 9 bases, and the junction held 12 bases outside the gene matches. The CDR3 covers 17 residues. The CDR3 region is CASSPSIGTGSGSPLHF. CDR3 in DNA: TGTGCCAGCTCACCTTCCATCGGGACAGGGTCAGGTTCACCCCTCCACTTT.

This chain connects TRBV29-1 to TRBJ1-2, with D maybe TRBD1 (5 bases). Germline values: CDR1 SQVTM, CDR2 ANQGSEA. The CDR3 consists of 13 residues. Trimming left V 5 bases short and J 4 bases short, with 14 bases between. CDR3 coding DNA: TGCAGCGTTCCCGGTGGGGGTAGCTATGGCTACACCTTC. It yields the protein CSVPGGGSYGYTF.

DNA for the CDR3: TGTGCCAGCAGGAGACTAGCGGGAGGGTTGGTGCCCGGGGAGCTGTTTTTT. Translation gives CASRRLAGGLVPGELFF. The chain has TRBV28 and TRBJ2-2, with 14 nucleotides matching TRBD2. Trimming took 6 bases from V and 6 from J; bases not matched to a gene: 9. The CDR3 has 17 amino acids. Germline assignment: CDR1 MDHEN and CDR2 SYDVKM.

The chain combines TRBV4-1 with TRBJ2-2; 8 bases agree with TRBD1. The ends lost 3 bases at V and 7 bases at J; junction bases unmatched: 7. The CDR3 is 15 amino acids. Germline CDR1 MGHRA, CDR2 YSYEKL. CDR3 in amino acids: CASSQKQGVGGELFF. CDR3 nucleotides: TGCGCCAGCAGCCAGAAACAGGGGGTGGGCGGGGAGCTGTTTTTT.

The rearrangement joins TRBV5-1 to TRBJ1-1; D not certain. The CDR3 runs to 14 residues. The V and J ends lost 7 bases and 0 bases respectively, with 13 bases between them. CDR1 is SGHRS, CDR2 YFSETQ, per germline. CDR3 in DNA: TGCGCCAGCGCTGTGGAGAATTTGAACACTGAAGCTTTCTTT. It codes for CASAVENLNTEAFF.

This chain links TRBV19 with TRBJ2-3; the D is unclear. The V gene lost 3 bases and the J gene lost 1 base, with 8 bases spanning the gap. Germline V gives CDR1 LNHDA, CDR2 SQIVND (reference sequence). The length of the CDR3 is 14 residues. The chain's CDR3 is CASSISGGTDTQYF. CDR3 DNA: TGTGCCAGTAGTATTAGTGGGGGCACAGATACGCAGTATTTT.

The chain recombines TRBV6-1 with TRBJ2-2, with D possibly TRBD2 on 6 matching bases. Trimming pared 2 bases from V and 4 bases from J, leaving 11 bases between. Germline-derived CDR1 and CDR2 are MNHNS and SASEGT. The CDR3 runs to 15 residues. This CDR3 is CASSEIGGTTGELFF. In DNA, the CDR3 is TGTGCCAGCAGTGAAATCGGAGGGACCACCGGGGAGCTGTTTTTT.

The chain has TRBV7-8 and TRBJ2-7; 7 bases map to TRBD2. Losses at the gene ends were 2 bases for V and 4 bases for J; bases not matched to a gene: 2. This CDR3 contains 13 residues. In germline, CDR1 is SGHVS, CDR2 FQNEAQ. The CDR3 here is CASSLRGVYEQYF. DNA of the CDR3: TGTGCCAGCAGCTTACGGGGGGTTTACGAGCAGTACTTC.